Presented here are 8 T cell receptor beta chains from one specimen sequenced in a study of Ad26.COV2.S vaccination and SARS-CoV-2 variants (dated by TCRdb to about 2021). Per the publication, the treatment or condition label means: about 20 received Ad26.COV2.S at low or high dose, single or two shots; roughly five received placebo; per-sample allocation not given. Repertoires of vaccine and placebo recipients were sequenced from samples taken on day 63 after the first injection. The method was the immunoSEQ multiplex PCR assay. TCRdb holds this immuneACCESS table with in-frame rearrangements only. Some clones are missing; in checked studies, unresolved V genes explain under half, and the rest has no known cause. The sample includes about 400,000 clones, with approximately 92% observed a single time. The leading ten clones occupy 1.5% to 2% of the sample. Sequencing used peripheral blood, obtained in a trial of Ad26.COV2.S vaccine versus placebo. These receptors all come from a person between 18 and 59 years old who received the Ad26.COV2.S COVID-19 vaccine or a placebo.

V gene TRBV7-2 combines with J gene TRBJ2-5, with 10 bases that match TRBD2. V was clipped by 6 bases and J by 2 bases; unmatched bases: 6. The germline V gene encodes CDR1 SGHTA and CDR2 FQGNSA. This CDR3 has 15 residues. The CDR3 DNA reads as TGTGCCAGCAGGAAGGGTAGCGGGAGGCAAGAGACCCAGTACTTC. It codes for CASRKGSGRQETQYF.

The genes are TRBV2 and TRBJ1-5; D ambiguous. Germline V gene data show CDR1 as SNHLY and CDR2 as FYNNEI. V was clipped by 2 bases and J by 3 bases, with 8 bases between them. The CDR3 runs 14 residues. CDR3 coding DNA: TGTGCCAGCAGTGAATGGCAGGACAATCAGCCCCAGCATTTT. This translates into CASSEWQDNQPQHF. Full variable domain (remainder filled in from reference TRBV2 and TRBJ1-5): EPEVTQTPSHQVTQMGQEVILRCVPISNHLYFYWYRQILGQKVEFLVSFYNNEISEKSEIFDDQFSVERPDGSNFTLKIRSTKLEDSAMYFCASSEWQDNQPQHFGDGTRLSIL.

The chain recombines TRBV15 with TRBJ2-7; tentatively, D is TRBD1 (7 bases). Looked up from germline, CDR1 is LNHNV and CDR2 is YYDKDF (reference sequence). The ends were cut back, 0 bases at V and 3 bases at J, with 15 bases in the middle. CDR3 length: 16 residues. The CDR3 is CATSRELRRGDYEQYF. Written as DNA, the CDR3 is TGTGCCACCAGCAGAGAATTGCGCAGGGGGGACTACGAGCAGTACTTC.

This sequence joins TRBV12-5 and TRBJ2-1; tentative D call: TRBD1 (6 bases). The CDR3 has 15 residues. CDR1 and CDR2 (germline): LGHNT, FRNRAP. V lost 1 base, J lost 8 bases, and 15 bases lay in between. The CDR3 nucleotides read TGTGCTAGTGGTTTGGGGCAGGGGAAGATCGATGAGCAGTTCTTC. As protein: CASGLGQGKIDEQFF.

The chain uses TRBV5-1 and TRBJ1-3; no definite D call. Trimming removed 4 bases from V and 0 bases from J, with 14 bases in between. Germline V lookup: CDR1 SGHRS, CDR2 YFSETQ. The CDR3 loop spans 16 amino acids. The chain's CDR3 is CASSLGSYNSGNTIYF. CDR3 nucleotide sequence: TGCGCCAGCAGCCTGGGATCTTATAACTCTGGAAACACCATATATTTT.

The gene calls are TRBV28 and TRBJ1-3; 8 bases agree with TRBD1. The V segment lost 6 bases and the J segment 0 bases; nucleotides outside the gene matches: 7. This CDR3 spans 16 amino acids. Germline V gives CDR1 MDHEN, CDR2 SYDVKM. The CDR3 is CASRPGQAGSGNTIYF. The CDR3 bases are TGTGCCAGCAGACCGGGACAGGCGGGCTCTGGAAACACCATATATTTT.

V and J are TRBV3-1 (or the pseudogene TRBV3-2) and TRBJ2-2; D may be TRBD2 (6 bases). CDR3 length equals 19 residues. V lost 0 bases to trimming and J lost 1 base, with 18 bases between them. Per germline, CDR1 LGHDT and CDR2 YNNKEL (reference sequence). DNA of the CDR3: TGTGCCAGCAGCCAAGATTTGCGCGGGACCGTCAAGAACACCGGGGAGCTGTTTTTT. This sequence encodes CASSQDLRGTVKNTGELFF.

This clone was counted between two and nine times. The chain recombines TRBV18 with TRBJ1-5; D is unresolved. CDR3 length: 14 amino acids. The ends were cut back, 3 bases at V and 1 base at J, with 7 bases in the middle. Germline V gives CDR1 KGHSH, CDR2 LQKENI. The CDR3 is CASSPVLSNQPQHF. CDR3 DNA sequence: TGTGCCAGCTCACCCGTTTTAAGCAATCAGCCCCAGCATTTT.